The 22 T cell receptor beta chains in this list originate from one sample, sequenced in a study of blood T cell repertoires in COVID-19. Here immunoSEQ multiplex PCR was the method, and the copy in TCRdb shows in-frame clones only, minus some. This table has 50,000 to 65,000 clones, 65% to 85% appearing once. Sequenced material: PBMCs or T cells enriched from blood (not recorded which). These receptors all come from a woman in her sixties who had been exposed to COVID-19.

The gene calls are TRBV7-2 and TRBJ2-7, with a possible D match to TRBD2 (5 bases). The CDR3 sequence is 14 residues long. V was shortened by 1 base and J by 5 bases, with 12 bases between the two germline ends. Germline loops: CDR1 SGHTA, CDR2 FQGNSA. CDR3 region: CASSLDPPSNEQYF. The CDR3 bases are TGTGCCAGCAGCTTAGACCCCCCTAGCAACGAGCAGTACTTC.

CDR3 sequence: CASSSFLPGQGKEDTEAFF. The CDR3 nucleotides are TGTGCCAGCAGCTCCTTTCTACCGGGACAGGGTAAAGAGGACACTGAAGCTTTCTTT. The rearrangement joins TRBV7-9 to TRBJ1-1, with TRBD1 matching over 9 bases. The CDR3 is made up of 19 amino acids. Trimming took 4 bases from V and 3 from J; bases not matched to a gene: 18. Germline V gives CDR1 SEHNR, CDR2 FQNEAQ (reference sequence).

The chain uses TRBV29-1 and TRBJ1-1; D might be TRBD1 (6 bases). Germline CDR1 reads SQVTM; CDR2 reads ANQGSEA. The CDR3 loop spans 13 amino acids. Deletions cut 7 bases from V and 11 bases from J, with 23 bases between. The CDR3 region has the DNA TGCAGCGGCCTGAGGCTTGGGGGCAGGGTCGCTTTCTTT. Protein sequence: CSGLRLGGRVAFF.

The rearrangement links TRBV30 to TRBJ2-1; 8 bases match TRBD2. Trimming at V came to 7 bases and at J to 0 bases, leaving 17 bases not matched to a gene. From germline, CDR1 is GTSNPN and CDR2 SVGIG (reference sequence). This CDR3 is built from 18 residues. The CDR3 nucleotides read TGTGCCTCACGACTTACCAGCGGGAGACGGAGCTCCTACAATGAGCAGTTCTTC. This sequence encodes CASRLTSGRRSSYNEQFF.

V is TRBV28 and J is TRBJ1-5, with D possibly matching TRBD1 (6 bases). This CDR3 comprises 13 residues. With 8 bases removed from V and 3 bases from J, the gap between germline ends came to 11 bases. CDR1 MDHEN and CDR2 SYDVKM come from the germline V gene. The CDR3 region is CASGTNLNQPQHF. The CDR3, as DNA: TGTGCCAGCGGGACAAACCTCAATCAGCCCCAGCATTTT.

This chain connects TRBV2 to TRBJ2-2; 8 bases map to TRBD1. The V segment lost 7 bases and the J segment 4 bases; nucleotides outside the gene matches: 8. The CDR3 covers 15 residues. Germline V gene sequence: CDR1 SNHLY, CDR2 FYNNEI. CDR3 amino acids: CASIGGTGRTGELFF. The CDR3 DNA reads as TGTGCCAGCATCGGCGGGACAGGTCGCACCGGGGAGCTGTTTTTT.

This clone appeared once. The V gene is TRBV7-9, the J gene TRBJ1-4; D is undetermined. CDR1 and CDR2 (germline): SEHNR, FQNEAQ (reference sequence). The germline V and J ends were trimmed by 5 bases and 7 bases, with 8 bases remaining between them. The CDR3 runs to 12 residues. The CDR3: CASSQEAEKLFF. DNA of the CDR3: TGTGCCAGCAGCCAGGAGGCTGAAAAACTGTTTTTT.

The CDR3 region is CATSRESGSGYEQYF. CDR3 sequence (DNA): TGTGCCACCAGCAGAGAAAGCGGGAGCGGTTACGAGCAGTACTTC. The chain combines TRBV15 with TRBJ2-7; 8 nucleotides line up with TRBD2. V was pared by 0 bases and J by 4 bases, with 5 bases of the junction left unmatched. The germline gives CDR1 LNHNV, CDR2 YYDKDF (reference sequence). The CDR3 consists of 15 residues. Full variable domain (rest looked up from reference TRBV15 and TRBJ2-7): DAMVIQNPRYQVTQFGKPVTLSCSQTLNHNVMYWYQQKSSQAPKLLFHYYDKDFNNEADTPDNFQSRRPNTSFCFLDIRSPGLGDTAMYLCATSRESGSGYEQYFGPGTRLTVT.

CDR3 loop: CASSLRAGLPYEQYF. Written as DNA, the CDR3 is TGTGCCAGCAGCTTGAGGGCAGGCCTCCCCTACGAGCAGTACTTC. The J gene is TRBJ2-7, the V gene TRBV11-3, with D possibly matching TRBD2 (5 bases). The CDR3 spans 15 residues. Germline values: CDR1 SGHNT, CDR2 YENEEA. Deletions cut 3 bases from V and 2 bases from J, with 14 bases between.

The rearrangement uses TRBV5-1 and TRBJ1-1; 8 nucleotides match TRBD1. This CDR3 has 13 amino acids. Germline CDR1 is SGHRS and CDR2 is YFSETQ. With 7 bases clipped from V and 5 bases from J, the junction kept 7 bases outside the gene matches. The CDR3 region is CASGDRGRTEAFF. The CDR3 DNA reads TGCGCCAGCGGCGACAGGGGTAGGACTGAAGCTTTCTTT.

This clone has a handful of counts. The gene calls are TRBV7-2 and TRBJ2-7; TRBD1 matches at 10 bases. CDR3 length equals 17 residues. Germline CDR1 SGHTA, CDR2 FQGNSA. The J segment lost 2 bases and the V segment lost 2 bases, leaving 9 bases of the junction unmatched. Written as DNA, the CDR3 is TGTGCCAGCAGCTTAATAGGGGCCGGGACAGGGGCCTACGAGCAGTACTTC. It translates to CASSLIGAGTGAYEQYF.

The chain carries TRBV10-3 and TRBJ2-3, with 8 bases fitting TRBD1. The CDR3 consists of 15 residues. The V segment lost 6 bases and the J segment 4 bases; nucleotides outside the gene matches: 9. The germline gives CDR1 ENHRY, CDR2 SYGVKD. The CDR3 nucleotides read TGTGCCATCAGCCCAGGGGGCTCCGTTCCAGATACGCAGTATTTT. Its translation is CAISPGGSVPDTQYF.

The V gene is TRBV5-4, the J gene TRBJ1-2; the D is unclear. Germline V gene sequence: CDR1 SGHNT, CDR2 YYREEE (reference sequence). The CDR3 consists of 14 residues. Trimming took off 4 bases at V and 4 bases at J, with 14 bases between the two ends. For the CDR3, the DNA is TGTGCCAGCAGCGGGAGGAGGGCTGGCTATGGCTACACCTTC. This sequence encodes CASSGRRAGYGYTF.

The J gene is TRBJ2-5, the V gene TRBV5-8; D possibly corresponds to TRBD1 (5 bases). V shed 3 bases and J shed 7 bases, with 13 bases lying between them. The CDR3 is 13 residues long. Germline V lookup: CDR1 SGHTS, CDR2 YDEGEE. Written as DNA, the CDR3 is TGTGCCAGCAGCTCAACAGGACCCGGGACCCAGTACTTC. Protein sequence: CASSSTGPGTQYF. Full variable domain (remainder filled in from reference TRBV5-8 and TRBJ2-5): EAGVTQSPTHLIKTRGQQATLRCSPISGHTSVYWYQQALGLGLQFLLWYDEGEERNRGNFPPRFSGRQFPNYSSELNVNALELEDSALYLCASSSTGPGTQYFGPGTRLLVL.

This clone was observed a single time. The chain recombines TRBV27 with TRBJ2-1; D gene unclear. This CDR3 is built from 13 residues. The V end lost 6 bases, the J end lost 4 bases, and 10 bases lay between the germline ends. Per the germline V gene, CDR1 is MNHEY and CDR2 is SMNVEV (reference sequence). The CDR3 is CASRQSVYNEQFF. DNA of the CDR3: TGTGCCAGCAGGCAGTCCGTTTACAATGAGCAGTTCTTC.

The V gene is TRBV4-2, the J gene TRBJ2-1; TRBD2 agrees at 10 bases. Germline-derived CDR1 and CDR2 are LGHNA and YNFKEQ. The CDR3 covers 16 residues. Trimming at V came to 3 bases and at J to 5 bases, leaving 7 bases not matched to a gene. The CDR3 bases are TGTGCCAGCAGCCACCTTAGCGGGGGGTTTGACAATGAGCAGTTCTTC. Protein: CASSHLSGGFDNEQFF.

The table lists this clone with a few counts. The J gene is TRBJ1-4, the V gene TRBV14, with a tentative D call TRBD1 (5 bases). CDR1 is SGHDN, CDR2 FVKESK, per germline. V was clipped by 4 bases and J by 0 bases, with 15 bases between them. The CDR3 extends over 17 amino acids. DNA for the CDR3: TGTGCCAGCAGCCCCCCTAAGGACAATGCAACTAATGAAAAACTGTTTTTT. It yields the protein CASSPPKDNATNEKLFF.

The chain uses TRBV5-1 and TRBJ2-1; the match to TRBD2 covers 11 bases. This CDR3 region has 15 residues. Germline CDR1 and CDR2: SGHRS and YFSETQ. J was trimmed by 7 bases and V by 5 bases; bases with no gene match: 8. The CDR3 spells CASSVPSGGKNEQFF. CDR3 sequence (DNA): TGCGCCAGCAGTGTCCCTAGCGGGGGGAAGAATGAGCAGTTCTTC.

The chain links TRBV19 to TRBJ1-1, with a weak D call TRBD1 (6 bases). The germline V and J ends were trimmed by 9 bases and 4 bases, with 12 bases remaining between them. Germline CDR1 LNHDA, CDR2 SQIVND (reference sequence). The CDR3 runs to 12 residues. The CDR3 bases are TGTGCCAGCCGAACAGGGAGCACTGAAGCTTTCTTT. This encodes CASRTGSTEAFF.

This clone was detected ten times or more. The V gene is TRBV5-1, the J gene TRBJ2-1; 8 bases map to TRBD2. The CDR3 loop spans 15 amino acids. Per germline, CDR1 SGHRS and CDR2 YFSETQ. V dropped 4 bases and J dropped 8; count of bases not matched to a gene: 11. The CDR3 nucleotides are TGCGCCAGCAGCACGGATGGACTAGCCCGGGATGAGCAGTTCTTC. This sequence encodes CASSTDGLARDEQFF.

The chain employs TRBV5-1 and TRBJ1-2, with 8 bases identical to TRBD1. The ends lost 3 bases at V and 6 bases at J; junction bases unmatched: 4. Germline values: CDR1 SGHRS, CDR2 YFSETQ. This CDR3 spans 13 amino acids. The chain's CDR3 is CASSWGQADGYTF. The CDR3 nucleotides read TGCGCCAGCAGCTGGGGACAGGCGGATGGCTACACCTTC.

This chain connects TRBV27 to TRBJ1-3; tentative D call: TRBD1 (5 bases). Trimming took off 2 bases at V and 2 bases at J, with 10 bases between the two ends. The CDR3 consists of 15 residues. CDR1 and CDR2 (germline): MNHEY, SMNVEV (reference sequence). CDR3 protein: CASSLTGHAGNTIYF. In DNA, the CDR3 is TGTGCCAGCAGTTTAACCGGACACGCTGGAAACACCATATATTTT.